A single T cell receptor (beta chain) is shown here with its context. Its antigen is unknown. There are no base qualities to consult, and no much larger clone falls within one base. This same CDR3 is encoded by further DNA sequences in the sample. Using the deep immunoSEQ assay, multiplex PCR amplified TCR CDR3 regions from genomic DNA. Extracted genomic DNA from each cell subset was spread evenly across all wells of several immunoSEQ 96-well plates, with each plate serving as a replicate. Each replicate PCR for sorted subsets received approximately 200 ng genomic DNA, equal to about 30,000 T cell genomes. Purified libraries were quantified with a Qubit 3.0 fluorometer, sized on a Bioanalyzer 2100, and re-quantified with the KAPA Library Quantification kit. Every immunoSEQ 96-well plate was sequenced on a dedicated single-read 150-cycle Illumina NextSeq 550 flow cell. The authors' pipeline ran thus. Because the immunoSEQ output included only junctional sequences and no quality scores, the filtering could not be the same as the filtering used for full-length reads. To assign V/J genes and CDR3, sequences were annotated against IMGT germline references using PyIR, a Python wrapper for IgBLAST v1.9. Reads were removed for weak V/J assignments (E-value above 1e-6), missing CDR3, stop codons, out-of-frame junctions, or ambiguous translated residues. V3J clonotypes were defined as sequences sharing an identical inferred V gene, J gene, and CDR3 amino acid sequence. To compute the percentage overlap between repertoires, the number of shared unique clonotypes was divided by the size of the smaller repertoire. Richness of each repertoire was evaluated using RTK rarefaction, the Chao1 estimator, and Recon v2.1 estimates of unobserved clonotypes. Generation probabilities were computed with OLGA for all TCRbeta clonotypes obtained by the gDNA method from a handful of donors. TCRdb re-hosts the immuneACCESS table, in-frame sequences only. Its copies lack some clones; in the studies checked, an unresolved V gene accounts for under half of them, and the cause for the rest is not known. From that table come the V and J calls and clone size; the DNA was used to work out D and trimming. The sample profile shows approximately 640,000 clones; 90% of them were found once. About 34% of the sample rests with the top ten.

Taken from the germline V gene, the CDR1 and CDR2 loops are SQVTM and ANQGSEA. Including the terminal cysteine and phenylalanine, the CDR3 comprises 13 residues. Only the CDR3 part of the read is kept: 39 bases, read in frame from the first base. Here V drops 4 bases and J drops 6 bases, and the junction holds 6 bases not matched to any gene. Donors were healthy HIV-negative adults with no recently reported acute infections or vaccinations. Every donor was a Caucasian adult residing in Nashville, Tennessee, USA. CD8 memory samples combined magnetically selected CD45RO+ cells with CCR7-negative CD45RA+ effector memory (TemRA) cells. After blood collection by leukapheresis, PBMCs were isolated using Ficoll-Histopaque density gradient centrifugation and then cryopreserved in the vapor phase of liquid nitrogen. Analytical flow cytometry was used to check the purity and quantity of every magnetically sorted T cell population. Genomic DNA was isolated from every sorted fraction and measured by UV absorbance on a Nanodrop 2000c.

The data stem from a study of shared clonotypes between healthy human individuals (TCRdb year 2020). As for the study more broadly: Three men and a couple of women, aged 18 to 49 years, made up the cohort. Per donor, three plates each were used for CD4 naive and CD4 memory, two for CD8 naive, and one for CD8 memory. The study deeply sequenced blood TCR repertoires of 5 or 6 healthy adults to estimate repertoire size and the extent of clonotype sharing between individuals. Libraries were prepared and TCR repertoires were sequenced by different laboratories using diverse techniques, in order to increase sequencing depth and limit assay-specific biases. Between about 0.9 and 8.9 billion PBMCs per donor were obtained by leukapheresis. What the research found in general, with its limitations: Because the study included a small number of donors, the genetic and exposure-history diversity represented was limited. Naive subsets generally had larger estimated clonotype richness than memory subsets did. Based on pairwise subsampling, the degree of clonotype sharing among donors was expected to be affected by sequencing depth. Incomplete sequencing was indicated by rarefaction of sorted-subset datasets, despite the large sequencing depth. Sampling was restricted to blood, and TCR repertoires in tissue are likely to differ from TCR repertoires in blood. Compared with non-shared clonotypes, clonotypes shared by all four sorted-subset donors had higher generation probabilities. Sharing across a handful of donors was observed for approximately 5% of naive CD4, over 3% of naive CD8, 2.3% of memory CD4, and over 0.3% of memory CD8 clonotypes.

The receptor's source is a man between 18 and 29 years old in good health. Some clones in this sample may be carry-over from other donors' samples. The material sequenced was memory CD8+ T cells from PBMCs. The cell subset or site label here, explained by the study, means: CD45RO+ cells pooled with CCR7-negative TemRA cells. The receptor chain draws on TRBV29-1 and TRBJ2-1, with 7 junctional bases fitting TRBD1. The DNA reads TGCAGCGTTGGGACAGGAGGTCTCAATGAGCAGTTCTTC. Its protein is CSVGTGGLNEQFF.